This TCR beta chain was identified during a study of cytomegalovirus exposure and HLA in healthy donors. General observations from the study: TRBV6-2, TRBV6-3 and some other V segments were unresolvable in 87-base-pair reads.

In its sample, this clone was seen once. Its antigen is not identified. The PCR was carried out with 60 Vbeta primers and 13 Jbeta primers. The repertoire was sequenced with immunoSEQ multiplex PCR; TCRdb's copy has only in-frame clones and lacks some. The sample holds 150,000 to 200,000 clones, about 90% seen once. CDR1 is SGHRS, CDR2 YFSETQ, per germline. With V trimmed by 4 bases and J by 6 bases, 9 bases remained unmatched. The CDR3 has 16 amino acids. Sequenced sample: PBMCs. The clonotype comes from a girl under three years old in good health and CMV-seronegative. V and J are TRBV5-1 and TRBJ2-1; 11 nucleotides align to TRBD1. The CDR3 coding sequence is TGCGCCAGCAGCAACCTTCGGGACAGGGGGTCCAATGAGCAGTTCTTC. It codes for CASSNLRDRGSNEQFF.